This TCR beta chain was retrieved from a study of response to subunit inactivated influenza vaccine. General study findings and limits: Authors proposed each seasonal influenza vaccination draws in few new T cells.

The length of the CDR3 is 14 residues. The ends were cut back, 0 bases at V and 2 bases at J, with 6 bases in the middle. Germline values: CDR1 SGHDN, CDR2 FVKESK. This clonotype turned up a few times. The antigen is not known. TCRdb analysed the RT-PCR reads with MiXCR anew, one entry per CDR3 protein. The sample lists almost 250,000 distinct CDR3 sequences, approximately 12% occurring once. The TCR was taken from a middle-aged man who received an inactivated influenza vaccine. Sequenced material: non-naive T cells sorted from PBMCs, taken 14 to 15 days before vaccination. The chain uses TRBV14 and TRBJ2-3; D may correspond to TRBD1 or TRBD2 (5 bases each). CDR3 sequence (DNA): TGTGCCAGCAGCCAAGATGGGACCACAGATACGCAGTATTTT. Protein sequence: CASSQDGTTDTQYF.